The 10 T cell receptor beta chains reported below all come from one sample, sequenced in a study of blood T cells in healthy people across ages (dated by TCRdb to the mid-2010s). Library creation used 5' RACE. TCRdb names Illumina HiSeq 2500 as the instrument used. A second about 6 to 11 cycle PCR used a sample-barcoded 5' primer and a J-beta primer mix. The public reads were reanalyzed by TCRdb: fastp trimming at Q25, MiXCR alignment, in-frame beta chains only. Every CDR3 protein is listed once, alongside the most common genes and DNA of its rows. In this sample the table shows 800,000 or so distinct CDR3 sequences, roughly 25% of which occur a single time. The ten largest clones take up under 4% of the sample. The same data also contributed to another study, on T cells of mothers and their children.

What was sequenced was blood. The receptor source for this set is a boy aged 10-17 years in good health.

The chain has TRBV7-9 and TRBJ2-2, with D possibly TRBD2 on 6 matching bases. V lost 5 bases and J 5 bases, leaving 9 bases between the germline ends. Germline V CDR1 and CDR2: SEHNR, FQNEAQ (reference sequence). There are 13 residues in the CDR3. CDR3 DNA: TGTGCCAGCAGCCGTGGGACTACCGGGGAGCTGTTTTTT. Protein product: CASSRGTTGELFF.

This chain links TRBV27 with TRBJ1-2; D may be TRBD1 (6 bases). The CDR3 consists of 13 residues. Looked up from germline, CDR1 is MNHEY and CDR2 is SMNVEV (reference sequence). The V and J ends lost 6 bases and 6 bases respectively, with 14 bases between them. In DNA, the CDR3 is TGTGCCAGCAGCAGGGGTGTGGGCCATGGCTACACCTTC. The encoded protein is CASSRGVGHGYTF.

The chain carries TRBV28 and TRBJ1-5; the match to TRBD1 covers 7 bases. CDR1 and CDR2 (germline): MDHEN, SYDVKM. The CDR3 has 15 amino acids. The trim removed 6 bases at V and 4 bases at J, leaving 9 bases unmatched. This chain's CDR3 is CASRAGTAGNQPQHF. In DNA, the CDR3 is TGTGCCAGCAGGGCCGGGACAGCGGGTAATCAGCCCCAGCATTTT.

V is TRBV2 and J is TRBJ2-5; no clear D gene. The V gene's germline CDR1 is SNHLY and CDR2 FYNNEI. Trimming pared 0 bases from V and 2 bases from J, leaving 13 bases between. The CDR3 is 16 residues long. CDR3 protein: CASSEAPPPLQETQYF. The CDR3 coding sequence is TGTGCCAGCAGTGAAGCACCCCCTCCCTTACAAGAGACCCAGTACTTC.

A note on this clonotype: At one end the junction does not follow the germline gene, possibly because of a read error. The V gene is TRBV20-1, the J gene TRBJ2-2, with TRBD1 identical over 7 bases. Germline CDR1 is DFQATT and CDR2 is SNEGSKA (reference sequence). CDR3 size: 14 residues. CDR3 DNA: TGCAGTGCTCGAGACAGGGCGAACACCGGGGAGCTGTTTTTT. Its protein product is CSARDRANTGELFF.

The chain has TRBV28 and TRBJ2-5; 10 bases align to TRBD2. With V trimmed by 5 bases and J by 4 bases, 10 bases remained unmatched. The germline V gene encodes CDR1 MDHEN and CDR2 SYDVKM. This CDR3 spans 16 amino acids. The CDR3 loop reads CASSPRLAGVLETQYF. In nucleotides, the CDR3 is TGTGCCAGCAGTCCGCGGCTAGCGGGAGTATTAGAGACCCAGTACTTC. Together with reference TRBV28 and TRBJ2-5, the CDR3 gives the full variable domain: DVKVTQSSRYLVKRTGEKVFLECVQDMDHENMFWYRQDPGLGLRLIYFSYDVKMKEKGDIPEGYSVSREKKERFSLILESASTNQTSMYLCASSPRLAGVLETQYFGPGTRLLVL.

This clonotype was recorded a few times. The CDR3 DNA follows: TGTGCCAGCGCCGCGGGGGGCTCCTATAATTCACCCCTCCACTTT. Residues: CASAAGGSYNSPLHF. V usage is TRBV7-9 and J usage is TRBJ1-6; D is perhaps TRBD1 (5 bases). Trimming stripped 8 bases from V and 0 bases from J, with 11 bases between. The CDR3 length is 15 residues. Germline CDR1 and CDR2: SEHNR and FQNEAQ (reference sequence).

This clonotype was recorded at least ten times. The CDR3 reads CASSYRGEKLFF. The CDR3 region has the DNA TGTGCCAGCAGTTACAGGGGAGAAAAACTGTTTTTT. The rearrangement links TRBV28 to TRBJ1-4; TRBD1 agrees at 7 bases. Germline values: CDR1 MDHEN, CDR2 SYDVKM. Trimming at V came to 4 bases and at J to 8 bases, leaving 1 base not matched to a gene. The CDR3 length is 12 residues.

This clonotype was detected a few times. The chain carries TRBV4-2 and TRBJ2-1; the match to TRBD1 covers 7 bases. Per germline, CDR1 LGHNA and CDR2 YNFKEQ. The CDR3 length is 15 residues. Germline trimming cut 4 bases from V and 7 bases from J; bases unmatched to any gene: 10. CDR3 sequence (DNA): TGTGCCAGCAGCCGCGAACAGGGGCGAATTAATGAGCAGTTCTTC. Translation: CASSREQGRINEQFF.

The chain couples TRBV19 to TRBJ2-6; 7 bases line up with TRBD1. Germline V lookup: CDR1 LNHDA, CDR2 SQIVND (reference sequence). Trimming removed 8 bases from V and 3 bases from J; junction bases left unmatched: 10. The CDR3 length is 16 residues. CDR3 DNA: TGTGCCAGTTATCGACAGGGAACAGGTGGGGCCAACGTCCTGACTTTC. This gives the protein CASYRQGTGGANVLTF.